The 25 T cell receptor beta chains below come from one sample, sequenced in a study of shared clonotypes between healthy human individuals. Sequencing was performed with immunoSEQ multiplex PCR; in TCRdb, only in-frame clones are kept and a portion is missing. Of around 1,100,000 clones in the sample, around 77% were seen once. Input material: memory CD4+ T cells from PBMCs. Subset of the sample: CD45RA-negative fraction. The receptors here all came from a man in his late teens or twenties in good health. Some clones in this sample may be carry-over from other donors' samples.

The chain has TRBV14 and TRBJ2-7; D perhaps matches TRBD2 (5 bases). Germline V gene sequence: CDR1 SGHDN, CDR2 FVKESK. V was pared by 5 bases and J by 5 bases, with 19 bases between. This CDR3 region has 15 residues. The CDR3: CASSYYGVESDEQYF. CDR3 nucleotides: TGTGCCAGCAGCTACTACGGGGTGGAATCGGACGAGCAGTACTTC.

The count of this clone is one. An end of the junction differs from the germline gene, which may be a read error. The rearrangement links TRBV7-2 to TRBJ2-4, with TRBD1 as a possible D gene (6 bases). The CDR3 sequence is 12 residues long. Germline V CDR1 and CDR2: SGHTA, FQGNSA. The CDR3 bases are TGTGCCAGCAGCCTCCAGGGGATCGGATGGTCCTTC. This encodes CASSLQGIGWSF.

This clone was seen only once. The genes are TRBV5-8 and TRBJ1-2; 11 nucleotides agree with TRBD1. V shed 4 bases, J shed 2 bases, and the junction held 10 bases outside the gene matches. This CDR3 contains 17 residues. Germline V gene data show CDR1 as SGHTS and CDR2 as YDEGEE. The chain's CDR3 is CASSQYGTGGWNYGYTF. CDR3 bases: TGTGCCAGCAGCCAATACGGGACAGGGGGTTGGAACTATGGCTACACCTTC. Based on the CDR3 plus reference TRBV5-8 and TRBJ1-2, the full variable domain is EAGVTQSPTHLIKTRGQQATLRCSPISGHTSVYWYQQALGLGLQFLLWYDEGEERNRGNFPPRFSGRQFPNYSSELNVNALELEDSALYLCASSQYGTGGWNYGYTFGSGTRLTVV.

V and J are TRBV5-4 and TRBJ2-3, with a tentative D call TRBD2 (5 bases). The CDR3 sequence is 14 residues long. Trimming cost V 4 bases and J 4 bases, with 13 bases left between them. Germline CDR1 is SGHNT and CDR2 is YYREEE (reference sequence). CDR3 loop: CASSPQNGADTQYF. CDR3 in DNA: TGTGCCAGCAGCCCTCAAAACGGGGCAGATACGCAGTATTTT.

The DNA of the CDR3 is TGTGCCAGCAGGTCCCCGGGTTTTTACAATGAGCAGTTCTTC. This translates into CASRSPGFYNEQFF. The chain is built from TRBV7-2 and TRBJ2-1; D is ambiguous. Trimming stripped 6 bases from V and 4 bases from J, with 13 bases between. This CDR3 has 14 residues. Germline CDR1 reads SGHTA; CDR2 reads FQGNSA.

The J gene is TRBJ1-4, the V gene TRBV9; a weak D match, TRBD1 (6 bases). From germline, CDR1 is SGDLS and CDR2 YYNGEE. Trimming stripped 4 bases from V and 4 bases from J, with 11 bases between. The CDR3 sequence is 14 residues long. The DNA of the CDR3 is TGTGCCAGCAGCCTTATGGACAGTAATGAAAAACTGTTTTTT. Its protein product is CASSLMDSNEKLFF. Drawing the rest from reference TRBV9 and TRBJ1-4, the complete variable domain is DSGVTQTPKHLITATGQRVTLRCSPRSGDLSVYWYQQSLDQGLQFLIQYYNGEERAKGNILERFSAQQFPDLHSELNLSSLELGDSALYFCASSLMDSNEKLFFGSGTQLSVL.

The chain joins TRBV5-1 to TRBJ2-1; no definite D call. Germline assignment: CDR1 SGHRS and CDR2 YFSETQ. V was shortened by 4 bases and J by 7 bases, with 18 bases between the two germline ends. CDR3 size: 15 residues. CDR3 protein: CASSPWSLSQNEQFF. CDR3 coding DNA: TGCGCCAGCAGCCCCTGGTCACTCTCCCAGAATGAGCAGTTCTTC.

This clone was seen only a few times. DNA of the CDR3: TGCGCCAGCAACGAGATGGGGAACAATGAGCAGTTCTTC. Translating gives CASNEMGNNEQFF. The gene calls are TRBV5-1 and TRBJ2-1; no firm D call. From germline, CDR1 is SGHRS and CDR2 YFSETQ. This CDR3 is built from 13 residues. Trimming removed 6 bases from V and 5 bases from J, with 12 bases in between.

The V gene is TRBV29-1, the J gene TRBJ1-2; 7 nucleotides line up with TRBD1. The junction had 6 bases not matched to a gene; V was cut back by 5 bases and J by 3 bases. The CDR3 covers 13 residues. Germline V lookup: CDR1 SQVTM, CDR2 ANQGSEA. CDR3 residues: CSVSRDRDYGYTF. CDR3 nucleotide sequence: TGCAGCGTTTCCCGGGACAGAGACTATGGCTACACCTTC.

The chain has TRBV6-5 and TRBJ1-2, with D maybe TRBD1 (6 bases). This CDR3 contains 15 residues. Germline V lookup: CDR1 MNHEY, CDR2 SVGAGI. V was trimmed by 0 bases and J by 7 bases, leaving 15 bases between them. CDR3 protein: CASSYSTGRITGYTF. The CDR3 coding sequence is TGTGCCAGCAGTTACTCCACAGGGCGGATCACTGGCTACACCTTC.

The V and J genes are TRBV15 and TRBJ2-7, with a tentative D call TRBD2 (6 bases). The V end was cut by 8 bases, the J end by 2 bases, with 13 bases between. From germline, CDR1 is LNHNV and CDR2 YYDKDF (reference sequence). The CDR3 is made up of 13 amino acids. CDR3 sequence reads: CATSRDLTYEQYF. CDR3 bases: TGTGCCACCTCGCGGGACCTAACCTACGAGCAGTACTTC.

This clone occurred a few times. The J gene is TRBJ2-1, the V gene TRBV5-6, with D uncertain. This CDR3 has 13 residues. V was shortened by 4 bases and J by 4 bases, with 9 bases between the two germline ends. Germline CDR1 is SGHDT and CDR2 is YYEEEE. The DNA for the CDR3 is TGTGCCAGCAGCAGGCGGACGTACAATGAGCAGTTCTTC. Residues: CASSRRTYNEQFF. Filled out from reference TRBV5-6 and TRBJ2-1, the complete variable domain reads DAGVTQSPTHLIKTRGQQVTLRCSPKSGHDTVSWYQQALGQGPQFIFQYYEEEERQRGNFPDRFSGHQFPNYSSELNVNALLLGDSALYLCASSRRTYNEQFFGPGTRLTVL.

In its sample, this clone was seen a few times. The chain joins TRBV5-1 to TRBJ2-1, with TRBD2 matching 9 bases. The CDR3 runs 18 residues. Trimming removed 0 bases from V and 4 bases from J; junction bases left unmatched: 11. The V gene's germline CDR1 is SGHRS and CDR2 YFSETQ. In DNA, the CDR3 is TGCGCCAGCAGCTTGGTTGGCCTAGCGGGATCCCTATACAATGAGCAGTTCTTC. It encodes CASSLVGLAGSLYNEQFF. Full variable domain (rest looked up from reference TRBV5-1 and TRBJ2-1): KAGVTQTPRYLIKTRGQQVTLSCSPISGHRSVSWYQQTPGQGLQFLFEYFSETQRNKGNFPGRFSGRQFSNSRSEMNVSTLELGDSALYLCASSLVGLAGSLYNEQFFGPGTRLTVL.

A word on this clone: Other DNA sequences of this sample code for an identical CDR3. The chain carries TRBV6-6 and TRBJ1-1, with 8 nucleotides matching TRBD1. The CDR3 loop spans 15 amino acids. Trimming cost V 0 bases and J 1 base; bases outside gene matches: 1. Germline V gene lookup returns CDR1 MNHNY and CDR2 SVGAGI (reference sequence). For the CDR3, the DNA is TGTGCCAGCAGTTACTCGGACAGGGAGAACACTGAAGCTTTCTTT. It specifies CASSYSDRENTEAFF.

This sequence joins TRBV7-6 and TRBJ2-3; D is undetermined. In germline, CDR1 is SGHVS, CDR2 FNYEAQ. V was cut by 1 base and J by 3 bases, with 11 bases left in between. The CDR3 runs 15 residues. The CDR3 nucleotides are TGTGCCAGCAGCTTAGGAGCCCGGGTAACAGATACGCAGTATTTT. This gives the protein CASSLGARVTDTQYF.

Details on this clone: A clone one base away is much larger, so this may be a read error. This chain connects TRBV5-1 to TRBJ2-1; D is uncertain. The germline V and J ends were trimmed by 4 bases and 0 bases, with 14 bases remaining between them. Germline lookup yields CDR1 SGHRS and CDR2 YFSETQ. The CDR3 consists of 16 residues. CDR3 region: CASSPDAPSSYNEQFF. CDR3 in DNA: TGCGCCAGCAGCCCCGACGCCCCGAGCTCCTACAATGAGCAGTTCTTC. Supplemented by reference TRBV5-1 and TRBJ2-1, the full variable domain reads KAGVTQTPRYLIKTRGQQVTLSCSPISGHRSVSWYQQTPGQGLQFLFEYFSETQRNKGNFPGRFSGRQFSNSRSEMNVSTLELGDSALYLCASSPDAPSSYNEQFFGPGTRLTVL.

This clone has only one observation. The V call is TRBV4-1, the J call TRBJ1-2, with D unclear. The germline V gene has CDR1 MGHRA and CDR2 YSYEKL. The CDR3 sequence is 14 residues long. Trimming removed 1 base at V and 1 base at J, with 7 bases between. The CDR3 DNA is TGCGCCAGCAGCCAAGGAAGATATAACTATGGCTACACCTTC. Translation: CASSQGRYNYGYTF.

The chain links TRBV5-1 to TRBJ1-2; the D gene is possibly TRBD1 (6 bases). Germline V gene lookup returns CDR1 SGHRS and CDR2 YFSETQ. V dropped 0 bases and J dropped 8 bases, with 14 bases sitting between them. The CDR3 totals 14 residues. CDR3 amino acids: CASSLDQGSGGYTF. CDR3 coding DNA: TGCGCCAGCAGCTTGGATCAGGGGAGTGGGGGCTACACCTTC.

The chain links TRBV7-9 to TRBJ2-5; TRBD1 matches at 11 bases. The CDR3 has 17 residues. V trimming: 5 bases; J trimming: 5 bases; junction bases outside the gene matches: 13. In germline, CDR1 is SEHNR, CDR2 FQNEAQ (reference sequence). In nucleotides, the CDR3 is TGTGCCAGCAGCCCTAGGACAGGGGGCTTTTTCGTGGAGACCCAGTACTTC. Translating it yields CASSPRTGGFFVETQYF.

The CDR3 DNA follows: TGTGCCAGTAGTGGACAGGGTGGCATTAATGGCTACACCTTC. It yields the protein CASSGQGGINGYTF. This chain uses TRBV19 with TRBJ1-2; 8 nucleotides match TRBD1. Per the germline V gene, CDR1 is LNHDA and CDR2 is SQIVND (reference sequence). V gave up 5 bases and J gave up 6 bases; unmatched junction bases: 8. The CDR3 sequence is 14 residues long.

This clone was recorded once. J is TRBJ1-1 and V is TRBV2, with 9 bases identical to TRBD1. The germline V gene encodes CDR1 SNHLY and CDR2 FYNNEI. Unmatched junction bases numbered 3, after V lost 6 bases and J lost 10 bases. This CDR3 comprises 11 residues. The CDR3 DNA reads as TGTGCCAGCAGCAGACAGGGGGGAGCTTTCTTT. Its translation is CASSRQGGAFF.

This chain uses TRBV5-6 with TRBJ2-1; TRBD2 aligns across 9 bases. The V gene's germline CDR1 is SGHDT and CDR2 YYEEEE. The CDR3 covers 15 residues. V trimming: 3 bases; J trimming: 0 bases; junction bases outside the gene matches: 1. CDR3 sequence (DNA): TGTGCCAGCAGCTATAGCGGGAGCTCCTACAATGAGCAGTTCTTC. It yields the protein CASSYSGSSYNEQFF.

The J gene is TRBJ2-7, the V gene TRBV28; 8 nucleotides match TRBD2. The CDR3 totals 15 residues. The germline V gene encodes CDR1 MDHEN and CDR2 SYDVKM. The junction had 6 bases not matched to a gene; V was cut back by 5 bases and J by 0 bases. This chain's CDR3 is CASSTLAVSSYEQYF. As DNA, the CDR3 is TGTGCCAGCAGTACACTAGCGGTCAGCTCCTACGAGCAGTACTTC.

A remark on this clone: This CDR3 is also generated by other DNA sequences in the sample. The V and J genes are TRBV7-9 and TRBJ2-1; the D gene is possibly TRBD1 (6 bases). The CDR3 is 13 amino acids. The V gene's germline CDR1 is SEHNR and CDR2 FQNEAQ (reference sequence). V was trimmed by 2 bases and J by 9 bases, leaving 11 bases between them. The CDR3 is CASSLPGTPEQFF. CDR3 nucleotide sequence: TGTGCCAGCAGCTTACCGGGGACACCTGAGCAGTTCTTC. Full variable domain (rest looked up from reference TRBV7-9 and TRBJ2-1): DTGVSQNPRHKITKRGQNVTFRCDPISEHNRLYWYRQTLGQGPEFLTYFQNEAQLEKSRLLSDRFSAERPKGSFSTLEIQRTEQGDSAMYLCASSLPGTPEQFFGPGTRLTVL.

The CDR3 here is CASSLVRGDKLFF. Written as DNA, the CDR3 is TGTGCCAGCAGCTTAGTCAGGGGCGACAAACTGTTTTTT. This chain uses TRBV7-6 with TRBJ1-4; TRBD1 might be the D (6 bases). V dropped 1 base and J dropped 11 bases, with 11 bases sitting between them. This CDR3 has 13 amino acids. The V gene's germline CDR1 is SGHVS and CDR2 FNYEAQ.